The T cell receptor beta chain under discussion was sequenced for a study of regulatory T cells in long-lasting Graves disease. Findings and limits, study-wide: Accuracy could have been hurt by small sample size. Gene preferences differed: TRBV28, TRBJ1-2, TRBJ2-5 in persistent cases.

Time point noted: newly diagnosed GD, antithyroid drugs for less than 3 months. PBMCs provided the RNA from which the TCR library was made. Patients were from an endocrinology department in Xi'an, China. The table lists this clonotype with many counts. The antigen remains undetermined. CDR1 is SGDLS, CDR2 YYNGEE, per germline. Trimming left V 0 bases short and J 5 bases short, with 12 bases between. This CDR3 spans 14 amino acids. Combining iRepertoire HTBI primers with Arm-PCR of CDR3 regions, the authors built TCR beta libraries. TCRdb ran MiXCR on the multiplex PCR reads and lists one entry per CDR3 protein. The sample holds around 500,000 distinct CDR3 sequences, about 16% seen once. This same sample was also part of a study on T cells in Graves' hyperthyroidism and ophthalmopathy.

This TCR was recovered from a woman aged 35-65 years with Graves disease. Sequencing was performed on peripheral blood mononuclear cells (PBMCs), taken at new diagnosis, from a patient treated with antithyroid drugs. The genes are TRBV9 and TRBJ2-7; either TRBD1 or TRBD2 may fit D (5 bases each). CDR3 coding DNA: TGTGCCAGCAGCGTAGCTGCAGGGCGGGACGAGCAGTACTTC. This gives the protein CASSVAAGRDEQYF.